This record looks at one T cell receptor (beta chain) sequence and its context. Its target is unknown. These data are taken from a study of cytomegalovirus exposure and HLA in healthy donors. Study outcomes and limitations: The majority of TCR sequences were rare, yet some public TCRs appeared in many donors. The listing of 160 or so TCR beta chains classed them as cytomegalovirus-associated.

Germline-derived CDR1 and CDR2 are MGHDK and SYGVNS. This CDR3 region has 15 residues. Trimming stripped 6 bases from V and 3 bases from J, with 15 bases between. Generated by immunoSEQ multiplex PCR, the TCRdb table keeps only in-frame clones and is missing some. The table records over 150,000 clones, 91% of them present only once. The sequence was obtained from a woman aged 18-35 years in good health and CMV-seropositive. The sequenced sample was PBMCs. V usage is TRBV25-1 and J usage is TRBJ2-1; a possible D gene is TRBD1 (5 bases). DNA for the CDR3: TGTGCCAGCAGAAAGACAGTAGGGTTCTACAATGAGCAGTTCTTC. Its protein product is CASRKTVGFYNEQFF.